The T cell receptor (beta chain) under discussion was sequenced for a study of shared clonotypes between healthy human individuals (dated by TCRdb to about 2020). Regarding the research as a whole: The cohort included three men and two women between 18 and 49 years of age. For each donor, CD4 naive and CD4 memory were each run on three plates, CD8 naive on two plates, and CD8 memory on one plate. The study deeply sequenced blood TCR repertoires of five healthy adults to estimate repertoire size and the extent of clonotype sharing between individuals. Libraries were prepared and TCR repertoires were sequenced by different laboratories using diverse techniques, in order to increase sequencing depth and limit assay-specific biases. Each donor's leukapheresis produced roughly between roughly 0.85 and 9 billion PBMCs. General findings and caveats noted by the study authors: Rarefaction of sorted-subset datasets indicated incomplete sequencing despite the large sequencing depth. Across four donors, around 5% of naive CD4, roughly 3.8% of naive CD8, around 2.1% of memory CD4, and 0.4% to 0.45% of memory CD8 clonotypes were shared. Because the study included only a small number of donors, the genetic and exposure-history diversity represented was limited. Sampling was restricted to blood, and TCR repertoires in tissues likely differ from the TCR repertoires found in blood. Higher generation probabilities were observed for clonotypes shared by all four sorted-subset donors than for non-shared clonotypes. Naive subsets generally had larger estimated clonotype richness than memory subsets did. Pairwise subsampling led to the expectation that sequencing depth would affect the degree of clonotype sharing among donors.

Comment on this clone: There is no known antigen for this receptor. Base qualities are not at hand, and no much larger clone is one base apart.

The CDR3 holds 16 amino acids from the cysteine to the phenylalanine. The sequence is cut down to CDR3 DNA, 48 bases in frame from base 1. According to the germline V gene, CDR1 reads SGHVS and CDR2 reads FNYEAQ. V is clipped by 5 bases and J by 1 base, and the sequence between their germline boundaries is 17 bases long. Healthy HIV-negative adults with no recently reported acute infections or vaccinations were included as donors. Only Caucasian adults living in Nashville, Tennessee, USA were represented among the donors. CD4+ T cells were enriched by magnetic negative selection; naive cells were then positively selected on CD45RA, and the negative fraction formed the memory subset. After blood collection by leukapheresis, PBMCs were isolated using Ficoll-Histopaque density gradient centrifugation and then cryopreserved in the vapor phase of liquid nitrogen. Purity and quantity of every magnetically sorted T cell population were checked by analytical flow cytometry. Genomic DNA was isolated from every sorted fraction and measured by UV absorbance on a Nanodrop 2000c.

TCR CDR3 regions were amplified from genomic DNA by multiplex PCR using the deep immunoSEQ assay. Extracted genomic DNA from each cell subset was spread evenly across all wells of several immunoSEQ 96-well plates, with each plate serving as a replicate. For sorted subsets, around 0.2 ug genomic DNA, equal to about 30,000 T cell genomes, was loaded into each replicate PCR. The purified libraries were quantified using a Qubit 3.0 fluorometer, sized with a Bioanalyzer 2100, and then quantified again using the KAPA Library Quantification kit. Every immunoSEQ 96-well plate was sequenced on a dedicated single-read 150-cycle Illumina NextSeq 550 flow cell. Turning to the authors' computational methods: Because only junctional sequences without quality scores were contained in the immunoSEQ output, filtering matching that applied to full-length reads could not be performed. To assign V/J genes and CDR3, sequences were annotated using PyIR, a Python wrapper for IgBLAST v1.9, with IMGT germline references. Reads were removed for weak V/J assignments (E-value above 1e-6), missing CDR3, stop codons, out-of-frame junctions, or ambiguous translated residues. V3J clonotypes were defined as sequences sharing the same inferred V gene, J gene, and CDR3 amino acid sequence. Percentage overlap between repertoires was calculated by dividing the number of shared unique clonotypes by the size of the smaller repertoire. Repertoire richness was assessed with RTK rarefaction, the Chao1 estimator, and Recon v2.1 estimates of unobserved clonotypes. Generation probabilities for all TCRbeta clonotypes obtained by the gDNA method from a handful of donors were computed using OLGA. TCRdb took over this immuneACCESS table, retaining in-frame rearrangements with V and J assigned. Such tables are incomplete; in checked studies, under half of the missing clones stem from an unresolved V gene, and the remainder is unexplained. The V and J calls and the clone size are those of that table, but D and trimming were determined from the DNA. For this sample there are roughly 1,000,000 clones; around 78% appear just once. The ten biggest clones cover approximately 0.52% of the sample.

The specimen sequenced was memory CD4+ T cells from PBMCs. Interpreted using the paper, the cell subset or site label stands for: CD45RA-negative fraction. The V and J genes are TRBV7-6 and TRBJ1-1; TRBD1 is possibly the D segment (5 matching bases). This TCR came from a young man in good health. Some clones in this sample may be carry-over from other donors' samples. The encoded CDR3 is CASSQGWGTRNTEAFF. The sequenced DNA: TGTGCCAGCAGCCAAGGATGGGGGACCAGGAACACTGAAGCTTTCTTT. When the CDR3 is completed using the reference TRBV7-6 and TRBJ1-1 genes on either side, the full variable domain is GAGVSQSPRYKVTKRGQDVALRCDPISGHVSLYWYRQALGQGPEFLTYFNYEAQQDKSGLPNDRFSAERPEGSISTLTIQRTEQRDSAMYRCASSQGWGTRNTEAFFGQGTRLTVV.